This TCR beta chain originates from a study of T cells after yellow fever vaccination. A 5'RACE template-switching step, the method used to make TCR cDNA, added a universal primer site and UMIs. TCRdb re-analysed the 5' RACE reads in MiXCR, keeping a single row per CDR3 protein. Here the sample spans about 500,000 distinct CDR3 sequences, about 15% being singletons. V was pared by 7 bases and J by 9 bases, with 19 bases between. The CDR3 length is 13 residues. Germline assignment: CDR1 SQVTM and CDR2 ANQGSEA. This clonotype was recorded a few times. V usage is TRBV29-1 and J usage is TRBJ2-1, with D possibly being TRBD1 (6 bases). Specimen: PBMCs, collected around 5 days after the first yellow fever vaccination. The receptor's source is a man aged 18 to 29 who received the YFV17D yellow fever vaccine. CDR3 residues: CSAHYTAGAEQFF. The CDR3 DNA is TGCAGCGCGCACTACACTGCAGGGGCTGAGCAGTTCTTC.